Shown below are 31 T cell receptor beta chains from a single sample sequenced in a study of T cell clonality in common variable immunodeficiency. Sequenced by immunoSEQ multiplex PCR; TCRdb stores in-frame clones only, minus some. The specimen has approximately 81,000 clones, none found just once. The sample comprised peripheral blood mononuclear cells. All receptors derive from a person aged 18 to 75 in good health.

This clone was picked up many times. Read coverage stops 3 residues before the CDR3 terminus; the germline J gene supplies the remainder. The chain is built from TRBV11-2 and TRBJ2-1; 10 bases line up with TRBD2. There are 15 residues in the CDR3. V lost 4 bases to trimming and J lost 8 bases; unmatched junction nucleotides: 8. Germline V gene lookup returns CDR1 SGHAT and CDR2 FQNNGV. The sequenced part of the CDR3 DNA is TGTGCCAGCAGCTCTACTAGCGGGGCCTCCCATGAG. Its protein is CASSSTSGASHE. The complete CDR3 reads CASSSTSGASHEQFF.

This clone occurred many times. The missing CDR3 end, 3 residues past where the read stops, is filled in from the germline J gene. V gene TRBV23-1 combines with J gene TRBJ2-3; 7 positions agree with TRBD2. TRBV23-1 is flagged as an ORF with uncertain function. The CDR3 consists of 17 residues. The J segment lost 0 bases and the V segment lost 3 bases, leaving 9 bases of the junction unmatched. The CDR3 loop reads CASSHVFPSGSTDTQYF. CDR3 DNA, as far as it was read: TGCGCCAGCAGTCATGTTTTCCCTAGCGGTAGCACAGATACG.

This clone was recorded at least ten times. The read ends 3 residues before the CDR3 terminus; that terminus is restored from the germline J gene. The genes are TRBV24-1 and TRBJ2-7; 10 bases align to TRBD1. With V trimmed by 3 bases and J by 5 bases, 6 bases remained unmatched. Germline V gene data show CDR1 as KGHDR and CDR2 as SFDVKD. This CDR3 spans 15 amino acids. The sequenced part of the CDR3 DNA is TGTGCCACCAGTGATCCTGGACAGGGGGGCCACGAG. As protein: CATSDPGQGGHE. The complete CDR3 protein is CATSDPGQGGHEQYF.

This clone was observed at least ten times. The read is 3 residues too short to cover the CDR3 end, so that end is filled in from the germline J gene. The chain links TRBV19 to TRBJ2-1; 11 bases are shared with TRBD2. J gave up 2 bases and V 6 bases, and 6 bases lay outside the gene matches. This CDR3 contains 16 residues. Germline V gives CDR1 LNHDA, CDR2 SQIVND (reference sequence). CDR3 loop: CASRTLAGGTYNEQFF. The CDR3 bases that were read are TGTGCCAGTAGAACTCTAGCGGGAGGAACCTACAATGAG.

Ten or more counts support this clone. The read stops 3 residues short of the end of the CDR3; the missing end is completed from the germline J gene. The gene calls are TRBV11-2 and TRBJ2-1; TRBD2 matches 9 bases. CDR3 length: 14 residues. Germline CDR1 and CDR2: SGHAT and FQNNGV. V was clipped by 2 bases and J by 6 bases; unmatched bases: 2. The CDR3 bases that were read are TGTGCCAGCAGCTTACTAGCGGGAATCAATGAG. As protein: CASSLLAGINE. The whole CDR3 sequence reads CASSLLAGINEQFF.

This clone appeared many times. The DNA ends 3 residues before the CDR3 does, and the rest of the CDR3 is filled in from the germline J gene. The chain couples TRBV6-2 or TRBV6-3 to TRBJ2-3; no reliable D call. There are 16 residues in the CDR3. Germline V gene sequence: CDR1 MNHEY, CDR2 SVGEGT. V lost 4 bases and J lost 1, with 15 bases in between. The sequenced CDR3 bases are TGTGCCAGCAGTTCCATTGCGGCCCGGGGCACAGATACG. Its translation: CASSSIAARGTDT. The whole CDR3 region reads CASSSIAARGTDTQYF.

This clone was recorded many times. Read coverage stops 3 residues before the CDR3 terminus; the germline J gene supplies the remainder. This chain connects TRBV13 to TRBJ1-1, with D possibly matching TRBD1 (5 bases). Trimming took off 1 base at V and 3 bases at J, with 18 bases between the two ends. Germline-derived CDR1 and CDR2 are PRHDT and FYEKMQ (reference sequence). The CDR3 contains 17 residues. The CDR3 bases that were read are TGTGCCAGCAGCTTAGTAGGAGCGGGGGTCGGGGACACTGAA. The encoded protein is CASSLVGAGVGDTE. The entire CDR3 is CASSLVGAGVGDTEAFF.

This clone was seen a handful of times. A read error may explain this, as a much larger clone is one base away. The DNA ends 3 residues before the CDR3 does, and the rest of the CDR3 is filled in from the germline J gene. The chain employs TRBV11-3 and TRBJ2-5; 8 bases agree with TRBD2. CDR1 SGHNT and CDR2 YENEEA come from the germline V gene. Losses at the gene ends were 4 bases for V and 1 base for J; bases not matched to a gene: 2. CDR3 length equals 14 residues. CDR3 protein: CASSSGTSQETQYF. Incomplete CDR3 DNA: TGTGCCAGCAGCTCCGGGACTAGCCAAGAGACC. Full variable domain (rest looked up from reference TRBV11-3 and TRBJ2-5): EAGVVQSPRYKIIEKKQPVAFWCNPISGHNTLYWYLQNLGQGPELLIRYENEEAVDDSQLPKDRFSAERLKGVDSTLKIQPAELGDSAVYLCASSSGTSQETQYFGPGTRLLVL.

There are many counts of this clone. Coverage ceases 3 residues before the CDR3 finishes, and the germline J gene fills in the end. The chain couples TRBV28 to TRBJ2-7; 8 bases match TRBD1. Germline assignment: CDR1 MDHEN and CDR2 SYDVKM. J gave up 3 bases and V 9 bases, and 16 bases lay outside the gene matches. The CDR3 is 16 residues long. The sequenced CDR3 bases are TGTGCCAGAAGCGCCTACCTCCGGGACAGGAGCTACGAG. It specifies CARSAYLRDRSYE. The complete CDR3 sequence is CARSAYLRDRSYEQYF.

This clone came up many times. The CDR3 extends 3 residues past the end of the read, so its final part is completed from the germline J gene. The chain recombines TRBV6-2 or TRBV6-3 with TRBJ1-2; TRBD1 is a possible D gene (5 bases). V was pared by 8 bases and J by 3 bases, with 13 bases between. This CDR3 has 13 amino acids. In germline, CDR1 is MNHEY, CDR2 SVGEGT. The CDR3 bases that were read are TGTGCCAGCGATCGATGGGGGGACTATGGC. Translated: CASDRWGDYG. In full, the CDR3 reads CASDRWGDYGYTF.

Concerning this clone itself: The read ends 3 residues shy of where the CDR3 ends; the end is completed using the germline J gene. The chain couples TRBV7-3 to TRBJ2-3, with D perhaps TRBD1 (6 bases). CDR3 length equals 15 residues. Germline CDR1 is SGHTA and CDR2 is FQGTGA. The CDR3 here is CASSLNSDSLYAQYF. CDR3 bases read: TGTGCCAGCAGCTTAAACTCGGACAGTTTGTATGCG.

This clone was counted many times. The read finishes 3 residues shy of the CDR3 end, and the germline J gene is used to complete it. V is TRBV7-6 and J is TRBJ2-3, with 8 positions matching TRBD1. V trimming: 7 bases; J trimming: 4 bases; junction bases outside the gene matches: 13. The CDR3 runs to 16 residues. From germline, CDR1 is SGHVS and CDR2 FNYEAQ. CDR3 DNA, as far as it was read: TGTGCCAGCACCGATCAGGGGGCAATTAGAGCAGATACG. Translation: CASTDQGAIRADT. From start to end, the CDR3 is CASTDQGAIRADTQYF.

On this clone itself: At one boundary the junction diverges from the germline segment, which might be a read error. The DNA ends 3 residues before the CDR3 does, and the rest of the CDR3 is filled in from the germline J gene. V usage is TRBV18 and J usage is TRBJ2-5, with 12 bases identical to TRBD1. CDR1 is KGHSH and CDR2 is LQKENI in the germline V gene. The CDR3 loop spans 16 amino acids. The CDR3 bases that were read are TGTGCCAGCTCACCGTCGGGGGACAGGGGGCAAGGGACC. It specifies CASSPSGDRGQGT. The entire CDR3 protein reads CASSPSGDRGQGTQYF.

This clone was detected many times. The read ends 3 residues shy of where the CDR3 ends; the end is completed using the germline J gene. This sequence joins TRBV7-3 and TRBJ2-5; no firm D call. V shed 4 bases and J shed 3 bases, with 15 bases lying between them. The germline V gene has CDR1 SGHTA and CDR2 FQGTGA. The CDR3 sequence is 15 residues long. The CDR3 region is CASSWARSTKETQYF. The covered CDR3 bases are TGTGCCAGCAGCTGGGCACGGAGTACCAAAGAGACC.

This clone has a count of ten or more. The CDR3 is cut off 3 residues early in the read; its end comes from the germline J gene. The rearrangement links TRBV7-9 to TRBJ2-2; D possibly corresponds to TRBD2 (6 bases). The V and J ends lost 11 bases and 5 bases respectively, with 15 bases between them. The CDR3 extends over 13 amino acids. Germline CDR1 reads SEHNR; CDR2 reads FQNEAQ (reference sequence). CDR3 sequence reads: CACGEVLTGELFF. The sequenced part of the CDR3 DNA is TGTGCCTGCGGGGAGGTACTAACCGGGGAG.

This clone was detected many times. CDR3 DNA (partial): TGTGCCAGCAGCCTCGGGCAGGGGGCCTACGAG. Residues: CASSLGQGAYE. The full-length CDR3 reads as CASSLGQGAYEQYF. The chain is built from TRBV5-4 and TRBJ2-7, with 7 positions matching TRBD1. The missing CDR3 end, 3 residues past where the read stops, is filled in from the germline J gene. This CDR3 spans 14 amino acids. Germline V lookup: CDR1 SGHNT, CDR2 YYREEE (reference sequence). Trimming cost V 4 bases and J 2 bases; bases outside gene matches: 6.

This clone came up many times. Coverage ceases 3 residues before the CDR3 finishes, and the germline J gene fills in the end. This sequence joins TRBV20-1 and TRBJ1-4, with D possibly matching TRBD1 (5 bases). The CDR3 covers 16 residues. Between the trimmed V and J ends, which lost 1 base and 10 bases, there was a span of 22 bases. The germline gives CDR1 DFQATT, CDR2 SNEGSKA (reference sequence). The part of the CDR3 DNA that was read is TGCAGTGCTAGAGTCGGTCGCCGGGACTTCGGAGGAAAA. It translates to CSARVGRRDFGGK. The full CDR3 sequence reads CSARVGRRDFGGKLFF.

This clone was found many times. The read falls 3 residues short of the CDR3 end, and the missing part is taken from the germline J gene. The gene calls are TRBV19 and TRBJ2-3, with no clear D. This CDR3 comprises 15 residues. CDR1 and CDR2 from the germline V gene are LNHDA and SQIVND (reference sequence). The V end lost 1 base, the J end lost 3 bases, and 11 bases lay between the germline ends. Here the CDR3 reads CASSIGPTGTDTQYF. The DNA read from the CDR3 is TGTGCCAGTAGTATAGGCCCAACCGGTACAGATACG.

This clone was recorded many times. The CDR3 bases that were read are TGTGCCAGCAAGACGTCAGGTCGCTATGGC. This translates into CASKTSGRYG. From start to end, the CDR3 is CASKTSGRYGYTF. This chain links TRBV28 with TRBJ1-2; D gene ambiguous. The read ends 3 residues early relative to the CDR3; the germline J gene fills the gap. The CDR3 loop spans 13 amino acids. Trimming removed 7 bases from V and 4 bases from J, with 13 bases in between. Germline CDR1 and CDR2: MDHEN and SYDVKM.

Many counts were recorded for this clone. The read comes to an end 3 residues before the CDR3 does, leaving the germline J gene to fill in the end. The chain recombines TRBV5-1 with TRBJ2-2; 11 bases match TRBD2. The ends lost 4 bases at V and 1 base at J; junction bases unmatched: 3. The CDR3 is made up of 16 amino acids. Germline CDR1 and CDR2: SGHRS and YFSETQ. CDR3 bases read: TGCGCCAGCAGCCCTCTAGCGGGAGGGAACACCGGGGAG. The encoded protein is CASSPLAGGNTGE. From start to end, the CDR3 is CASSPLAGGNTGELFF.

This clone was found many times. The CDR3 protein is CAWSPPSPGGYSYEQYF. CDR3 DNA (partial): TGTGCCTGGAGTCCACCCTCCCCCGGGGGGTACTCCTACGAG. J is TRBJ2-7 and V is TRBV30; 7 nucleotides agree with TRBD2. The CDR3 extends 3 residues past the end of the read, so its final part is completed from the germline J gene. Per germline, CDR1 GTSNPN and CDR2 SVGIG (reference sequence). V lost 2 bases and J lost 0; bases outside the gene matches: 13. The CDR3 sequence is 17 residues long.

This clone has ten or more counts. The CDR3 is cut off 3 residues early in the read; its end comes from the germline J gene. The gene calls are TRBV20-1 and TRBJ2-2; 15 nucleotides align to TRBD2. Germline V gene lookup returns CDR1 DFQATT and CDR2 SNEGSKA (reference sequence). V lost 6 bases, J lost 5 bases, and 7 bases stayed unmatched. This CDR3 is 16 amino acids long. CDR3 bases read: TGCAGTGCCGGCGGACTAGCGGGAGGGCGGACCGGGGAG. This gives the protein CSAGGLAGGRTGE. The entire CDR3 protein reads CSAGGLAGGRTGELFF.

This clone was detected ten times or more. The CDR3 DNA, read in part, is TGTGCCACAGGGGGCGAAACAAATCAGCCC. Translation gives CATGGETNQP. The whole CDR3 sequence reads CATGGETNQPQHF. The genes are TRBV19 and TRBJ1-5, with 8 nucleotides matching TRBD1. Read coverage stops 3 residues before the CDR3 terminus; the germline J gene supplies the remainder. The V gene end was trimmed by 10 bases and the J gene end by 4 bases; junction bases not matched to a gene: 6. Germline loops: CDR1 LNHDA, CDR2 SQIVND (reference sequence). This CDR3 region has 13 residues.

This clone was observed many times. The read is 3 residues too short to cover the CDR3 end, so that end is filled in from the germline J gene. The chain couples TRBV5-1 to TRBJ1-1, with D hard to call. V dropped 6 bases and J dropped 2 bases, with 11 bases sitting between them. Germline V CDR1 and CDR2: SGHRS, YFSETQ. The CDR3 loop spans 13 amino acids. The DNA read from the CDR3 is TGCGCCAGCATAAACAGCCTTAACACTGAA. Translation: CASINSLNTE. The whole CDR3 sequence is CASINSLNTEAFF.

This clone was picked up many times. The DNA ends 3 residues before the CDR3 does, and the rest of the CDR3 is filled in from the germline J gene. The rearrangement joins TRBV5-6 to TRBJ1-1, with D possibly being TRBD1 (5 bases). In germline, CDR1 is SGHDT, CDR2 YYEEEE. V shed 0 bases and J shed 1 base, with 10 bases lying between them. The CDR3 is made up of 15 amino acids. The part of the CDR3 DNA that was read is TGTGCCAGCAGCTTGGCCGGCAGGGAGAACACTGAA. This translates into CASSLAGRENTE. The CDR3 in full is CASSLAGRENTEAFF.

This clone was counted ten times or more. The CDR3 end falls 3 residues outside the read, so it is completed with the germline J gene. This rearrangement joins TRBV28 to TRBJ1-5; 7 bases line up with TRBD1. V gave up 7 bases and J gave up 6 bases; unmatched junction bases: 9. The CDR3 totals 14 residues. Germline assignment: CDR1 MDHEN and CDR2 SYDVKM. Incomplete CDR3 DNA: TGTGCCAGCATTGCAGGGACAGCGCCTCAGCCC. Amino acids: CASIAGTAPQP. The entire CDR3 protein is CASIAGTAPQPQHF. Looking up the rest from reference TRBV28 and TRBJ1-5 gives the full variable domain: DVKVTQSSRYLVKRTGEKVFLECVQDMDHENMFWYRQDPGLGLRLIYFSYDVKMKEKGDIPEGYSVSREKKERFSLILESASTNQTSMYLCASIAGTAPQPQHFGDGTRLSIL.

This clone was picked up many times. The read finishes 3 residues shy of the CDR3 end, and the germline J gene is used to complete it. The gene calls are TRBV19 and TRBJ1-5; 7 nucleotides agree with TRBD1. V shed 5 bases, J shed 6 bases, and the junction held 4 bases outside the gene matches. Germline values: CDR1 LNHDA, CDR2 SQIVND (reference sequence). This CDR3 is built from 13 residues. CDR3 bases read: TGTGCCAGTAGTTCTGGACAGGTTCAGCCC. Translated, it gives CASSSGQVQP. The full CDR3 sequence reads CASSSGQVQPQHF.

This clone was detected ten times or more. This CDR3 is CASSLGQGTGGELFF. The DNA read from the CDR3 is TGTGCCAGCAGCTTGGGACAGGGGACGGGCGGGGAG. This chain links TRBV5-4 with TRBJ2-2; 8 bases are shared with TRBD1. The read ends 3 residues early relative to the CDR3; the germline J gene fills the gap. The germline gives CDR1 SGHNT, CDR2 YYREEE (reference sequence). There are 15 residues in the CDR3. With V trimmed by 0 bases and J by 7 bases, 5 bases remained unmatched.

This clone was detected ten times or more. The read ends 3 residues early relative to the CDR3; the germline J gene fills the gap. This rearrangement joins TRBV20-1 to TRBJ1-2, with D uncertain. Germline V gene sequence: CDR1 DFQATT, CDR2 SNEGSKA (reference sequence). The CDR3 is 10 amino acids. The CDR3 bases that were read are TGCAGTGCTTTGCGGCTCGGC. Translation gives CSALRLG. The CDR3 in full is CSALRLGYTF.

This clone occurred many times. The read ends 3 residues early relative to the CDR3; the germline J gene fills the gap. The rearrangement links TRBV12-5 to TRBJ2-7, with D perhaps matching TRBD2 (6 bases). Trimming removed 7 bases from V and 6 bases from J, with 13 bases in between. Germline V gene data show CDR1 as LGHNT and CDR2 as FRNRAP. This CDR3 region has 12 residues. The CDR3 loop is CASVGGGVEQYF. Incomplete CDR3 DNA: TGTGCTAGTGTGGGTGGAGGGGTCGAG.

This clone came up many times. The read comes to an end 3 residues before the CDR3 does, leaving the germline J gene to fill in the end. This chain uses TRBV7-9 with TRBJ1-2, with 7 bases lining up with TRBD1. The CDR3 runs to 15 residues. Germline values: CDR1 SEHNR, CDR2 FQNEAQ (reference sequence). Trimming removed 6 bases from V and 4 bases from J; junction bases left unmatched: 11. The CDR3: CASRPQTGRGYGYTF. The DNA read from the CDR3 is TGTGCCAGCAGACCGCAGACAGGGCGCGGCTATGGC.